Shown below are 24 T cell receptor beta chains from a single sample sequenced in a study of blood T cell repertoires in COVID-19 (dated by TCRdb to 2018 to 2020). Library method: the immunoSEQ multiplex PCR assay. Drawn from immuneACCESS, this table holds only the in-frame rearrangements with V and J called that TCRdb kept. Clones are partly lost; checked studies trace under half to an unresolved V gene and leave the rest unexplained. The sample contains fewer than 500,000 clones, approximately 87% of them found a single time. Approximately 1.2% of the sample is in the top ten clones. The material sequenced was PBMCs or T cells enriched from blood (not recorded which). The receptors stem from a young man who had recovered from COVID-19.

V is TRBV7-6 and J is TRBJ1-2, with TRBD1 identical over 9 bases. CDR1 is SGHVS, CDR2 FNYEAQ, per germline. The CDR3 is made up of 15 amino acids. V dropped 1 base and J dropped 1; count of bases not matched to a gene: 1. In DNA, the CDR3 is TGTGCCAGCAGCTTAGGGGACAGGGATAACTATGGCTACACCTTC. This gives the protein CASSLGDRDNYGYTF.

V usage is TRBV6-2 or TRBV6-3 and J usage is TRBJ1-2; D possibly corresponds to TRBD1 (6 bases). The CDR3 contains 13 residues. The germline CDR1 and CDR2 sequences are MNHEY and SVGEGT. V shed 4 bases and J shed 5 bases, with 11 bases lying between them. The CDR3 protein is CASSLGAEYGYTF. The CDR3 DNA reads as TGTGCCAGCAGTTTGGGGGCTGAATATGGCTACACCTTC.

V usage is TRBV11-2 and J usage is TRBJ1-4, with D uncertain. V dropped 5 bases and J dropped 5 bases, with 12 bases sitting between them. The CDR3 covers 14 residues. Per the germline V gene, CDR1 is SGHAT and CDR2 is FQNNGV. CDR3 nucleotides: TGTGCCAGCAGCAGACTCCCGGCCAATGAAAAACTGTTTTTT. It encodes CASSRLPANEKLFF.

Here the CDR3 DNA reads TGCGCCAGCAGTATCGGGTCCTTGGGTGGCGAGCAGTTCTTC. It yields the protein CASSIGSLGGEQFF. This chain connects TRBV5-1 to TRBJ2-1; D remains ambiguous. Trimming took 5 bases from V and 10 from J, leaving 19 bases between them. Germline V gene sequence: CDR1 SGHRS, CDR2 YFSETQ. The CDR3 has 14 residues.

V is TRBV4-1 and J is TRBJ2-5; 7 nucleotides align to TRBD1. V shed 5 bases, J shed 4 bases, and the junction held 4 bases outside the gene matches. This CDR3 region has 13 residues. Per germline, CDR1 MGHRA and CDR2 YSYEKL. The chain's CDR3 is CASSNRDRETQYF. As DNA, the CDR3 is TGCGCCAGCAGCAACCGGGACAGAGAGACCCAGTACTTC.

As for this clone: Distinct nucleotide sequences in the sample also encode this CDR3. The chain carries TRBV5-1 and TRBJ2-7; D gene unclear. Looked up from germline, CDR1 is SGHRS and CDR2 is YFSETQ. This CDR3 is built from 13 residues. With 0 bases removed from V and 0 bases from J, the gap between germline ends came to 4 bases. The CDR3, as DNA: TGCGCCAGCAGCTTGGCCGGCTCCTACGAGCAGTACTTC. Residues: CASSLAGSYEQYF.

The rearrangement uses TRBV29-1 and TRBJ2-3, with TRBD1 identical over 7 bases. Per germline, CDR1 SQVTM and CDR2 ANQGSEA. Trimming removed 5 bases from V and 4 bases from J; junction bases left unmatched: 9. The CDR3 loop spans 14 amino acids. In nucleotides, the CDR3 is TGCAGCGTTACCAGGGGGAGAGGGGCAGATACGCAGTATTTT. It encodes CSVTRGRGADTQYF.

The chain uses TRBV7-2 and TRBJ2-3; D is undetermined. The CDR3 contains 12 residues. V was clipped by 6 bases and J by 4 bases, with 8 bases between them. Per germline, CDR1 SGHTA and CDR2 FQGNSA. CDR3 amino acids: CASRVEADTQYF. The CDR3, as DNA: TGTGCCAGCAGAGTAGAAGCAGATACGCAGTATTTT.

The chain links TRBV6-5 to TRBJ2-3; 7 bases are shared with TRBD1. V shed 1 base, J shed 0 bases, and the junction held 4 bases outside the gene matches. Looked up from germline, CDR1 is MNHEY and CDR2 is SVGAGI. The CDR3 has 16 residues. Here the CDR3 DNA reads TGTGCCAGCAGTTACTTGACAGGGTCTAGCACAGATACGCAGTATTTT. Translation gives CASSYLTGSSTDTQYF.

This clone came up a few times. The gene calls are TRBV18 and TRBJ1-3, with 7 bases matching TRBD1. The germline gives CDR1 KGHSH, CDR2 LQKENI. V lost 3 bases and J lost 3; bases outside the gene matches: 5. This CDR3 has 15 amino acids. CDR3 amino acids: CASSPLGDSGNTIYF. In DNA form, the CDR3 reads TGTGCCAGCTCACCGTTGGGGGACAGTGGAAACACCATATATTTT.

The chain joins TRBV6-5 to TRBJ1-2; D ambiguous. Trimming cost V 1 base and J 0 bases, with 3 bases left between them. Germline-derived CDR1 and CDR2 are MNHEY and SVGAGI. The CDR3 runs 13 residues. The CDR3 sequence: CASSYYSNYGYTF. The DNA of the CDR3 is TGTGCCAGCAGTTACTACTCTAACTATGGCTACACCTTC.

The J gene is TRBJ2-4, the V gene TRBV9; a possible D gene is TRBD2 (5 bases). CDR3 length: 15 amino acids. V lost 0 bases and J lost 1, with 8 bases in between. Germline V CDR1 and CDR2: SGDLS, YYNGEE. In DNA, the CDR3 is TGTGCCAGCAGCGTAGATCCGGGGGCCAAAAACATTCAGTACTTC. Protein sequence: CASSVDPGAKNIQYF.

The sample holds a few counts of this clone. The rearrangement uses TRBV6-5 and TRBJ1-6; 7 nucleotides match TRBD1. V lost 2 bases, J lost 6 bases, and 4 bases stayed unmatched. Germline values: CDR1 MNHEY, CDR2 SVGAGI. The CDR3 has 15 residues. Here the CDR3 DNA reads TGTGCCAGCAGTTACCGGGACAGCCCTAATTCACCCCTCCACTTT. It encodes CASSYRDSPNSPLHF.

CDR3 region: CASSRTGQGTGNTIYF. The DNA for the CDR3 is TGCGCCAGCAGCCGTACGGGACAGGGAACTGGAAACACCATATATTTT. V is TRBV4-3 and J is TRBJ1-3, with 9 bases aligning to TRBD1. V was clipped by 4 bases and J by 2 bases; unmatched bases: 6. The CDR3 is 16 residues long. Germline loops: CDR1 LGHNA, CDR2 YSLEER.

This clone appeared a few times. This sequence joins TRBV5-1 and TRBJ1-2, with a weak D call TRBD1 (5 bases). V was trimmed by 5 bases and J by 4 bases, leaving 18 bases between them. This CDR3 has 15 amino acids. CDR1 and CDR2 from the germline V gene are SGHRS and YFSETQ. CDR3 protein: CASRPDLLGGYGYTF. The DNA for the CDR3 is TGCGCCAGCAGGCCCGACCTCCTGGGGGGCTATGGCTACACCTTC.

The V call is TRBV7-6, the J call TRBJ2-1; 9 bases are shared with TRBD2. The trim removed 1 base at V and 5 bases at J, leaving 6 bases unmatched. Germline CDR1 SGHVS, CDR2 FNYEAQ. The CDR3 spans 16 residues. The CDR3 loop reads CASSLGSGGINNEQFF. The DNA for the CDR3 is TGTGCCAGCAGCTTAGGAAGCGGGGGGATCAACAATGAGCAGTTCTTC.

This clone was detected once. The chain uses TRBV27 and TRBJ1-1, with D possibly being TRBD1 (5 bases). CDR1 and CDR2 from the germline V gene are MNHEY and SMNVEV (reference sequence). The CDR3 spans 13 residues. V dropped 3 bases and J dropped 5 bases, with 10 bases sitting between them. The CDR3 here is CASSFIQGTEAFF. The CDR3 DNA reads as TGTGCCAGCAGTTTTATCCAGGGAACTGAAGCTTTCTTT.

CDR3 amino acids: CASSQVLLSSGANVLTF. Here the CDR3 DNA reads TGTGCCAGCAGCCAAGTACTCCTAAGCTCTGGGGCCAACGTCCTGACTTTC. This chain joins TRBV3-1 (or the pseudogene TRBV3-2) and TRBJ2-6; D gene ambiguous. Germline CDR1 is LGHDT and CDR2 is YNNKEL (reference sequence). CDR3 length equals 17 residues. V lost 1 base and J lost 0, with 10 bases in between.

V usage is TRBV6-5 and J usage is TRBJ1-5; TRBD1 might be the D (5 bases). The germline V and J ends were trimmed by 5 bases and 6 bases, with 11 bases remaining between them. Germline CDR1 is MNHEY and CDR2 is SVGAGI. CDR3 length: 13 amino acids. This chain's CDR3 is CASSPSGAQPQHF. CDR3 sequence (DNA): TGTGCCAGCAGTCCCAGTGGGGCTCAGCCCCAGCATTTT.

The J gene is TRBJ2-1, the V gene TRBV6-5; D ambiguous. Germline CDR1 and CDR2: MNHEY and SVGAGI. The V end was cut by 8 bases, the J end by 13 bases, with 12 bases between. The CDR3 runs to 10 residues. The chain's CDR3 is CASLAVLQFF. The CDR3 DNA is TGTGCCAGCCTGGCGGTGCTACAGTTCTTC.

The gene calls are TRBV6-5 and TRBJ1-1; 7 nucleotides agree with TRBD1. The CDR3 totals 13 residues. Trimming cost V 7 bases and J 5 bases; bases outside gene matches: 7. Germline V CDR1 and CDR2: MNHEY, SVGAGI. CDR3 DNA: TGTGCCAGCACCCGACAGGGAGCAACTGAAGCTTTCTTT. It is translated as CASTRQGATEAFF.

This sequence joins TRBV5-6 and TRBJ2-1; 8 positions match TRBD1. V gave up 4 bases and J gave up 6 bases; unmatched junction bases: 12. This CDR3 has 16 amino acids. Germline assignment: CDR1 SGHDT and CDR2 YYEEEE. This CDR3 is CASSTPFRQGINEQFF. CDR3 nucleotides: TGTGCCAGCAGCACTCCGTTCCGACAGGGGATCAATGAGCAGTTCTTC.

The gene calls are TRBV14 and TRBJ1-2; no clear D gene. V was clipped by 4 bases and J by 2 bases, with 5 bases between them. Germline loops: CDR1 SGHDN, CDR2 FVKESK. The CDR3 contains 12 residues. DNA for the CDR3: TGTGCCAGCAGCCCTACGAACTATGGCTACACCTTC. This gives the protein CASSPTNYGYTF. Looking up the rest from reference TRBV14 and TRBJ1-2 gives the full variable domain: EAGVTQFPSHSVIEKGQTVTLRCDPISGHDNLYWYRRVMGKEIKFLLHFVKESKQDESGMPNNRFLAERTGGTYSTLKVQPAELEDSGVYFCASSPTNYGYTFGSGTRLTVV.

V gene TRBV11-2 combines with J gene TRBJ1-4, with 8 positions matching TRBD1. Germline V lookup: CDR1 SGHAT, CDR2 FQNNGV. The J segment lost 2 bases and the V segment lost 5 bases, leaving 4 bases of the junction unmatched. The CDR3 runs 15 residues. In DNA form, the CDR3 reads TGTGCCAGCAGCGTACAGGGGGGCACTAATGAAAAACTGTTTTTT. Translation gives CASSVQGGTNEKLFF. The variable domain in full, completed from reference TRBV11-2 and TRBJ1-4, reads EAGVAQSPRYKIIEKRQSVAFWCNPISGHATLYWYQQILGQGPKLLIQFQNNGVVDDSQLPKDRFSAERLKGVDSTLKIQPAKLEDSAVYLCASSVQGGTNEKLFFGSGTQLSVL.